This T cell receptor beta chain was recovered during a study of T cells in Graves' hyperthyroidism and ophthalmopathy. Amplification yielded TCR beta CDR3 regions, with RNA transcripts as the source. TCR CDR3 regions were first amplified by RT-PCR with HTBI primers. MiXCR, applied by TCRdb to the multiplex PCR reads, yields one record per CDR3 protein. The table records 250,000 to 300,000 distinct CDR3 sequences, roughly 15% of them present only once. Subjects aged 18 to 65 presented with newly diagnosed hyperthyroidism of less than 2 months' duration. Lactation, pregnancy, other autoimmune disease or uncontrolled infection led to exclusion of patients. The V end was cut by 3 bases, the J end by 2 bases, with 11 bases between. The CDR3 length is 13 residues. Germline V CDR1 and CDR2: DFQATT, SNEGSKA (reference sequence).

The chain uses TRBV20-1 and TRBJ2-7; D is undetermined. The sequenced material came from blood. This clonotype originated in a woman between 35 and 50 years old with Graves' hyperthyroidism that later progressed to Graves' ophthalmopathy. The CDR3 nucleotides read TGCAGTGCTAGTTGGACGGATACCTACGAGCAGTACTTC. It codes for CSASWTDTYEQYF.